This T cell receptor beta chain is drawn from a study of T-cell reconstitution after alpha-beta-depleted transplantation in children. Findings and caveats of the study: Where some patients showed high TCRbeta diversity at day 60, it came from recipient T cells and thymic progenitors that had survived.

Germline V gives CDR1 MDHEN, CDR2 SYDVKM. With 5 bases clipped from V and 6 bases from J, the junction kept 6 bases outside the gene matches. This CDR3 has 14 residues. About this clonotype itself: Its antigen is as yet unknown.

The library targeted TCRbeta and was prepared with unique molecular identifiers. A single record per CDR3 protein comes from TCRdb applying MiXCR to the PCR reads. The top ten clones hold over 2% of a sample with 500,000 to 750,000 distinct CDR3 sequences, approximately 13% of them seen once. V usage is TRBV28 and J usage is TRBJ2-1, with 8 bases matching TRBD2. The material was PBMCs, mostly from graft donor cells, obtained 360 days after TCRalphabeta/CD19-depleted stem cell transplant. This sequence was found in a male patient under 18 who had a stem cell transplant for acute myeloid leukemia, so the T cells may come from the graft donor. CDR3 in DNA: TGTGCCAGCAGTCCCGACGGGGGGGCCAATGAGCAGTTCTTC. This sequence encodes CASSPDGGANEQFF.